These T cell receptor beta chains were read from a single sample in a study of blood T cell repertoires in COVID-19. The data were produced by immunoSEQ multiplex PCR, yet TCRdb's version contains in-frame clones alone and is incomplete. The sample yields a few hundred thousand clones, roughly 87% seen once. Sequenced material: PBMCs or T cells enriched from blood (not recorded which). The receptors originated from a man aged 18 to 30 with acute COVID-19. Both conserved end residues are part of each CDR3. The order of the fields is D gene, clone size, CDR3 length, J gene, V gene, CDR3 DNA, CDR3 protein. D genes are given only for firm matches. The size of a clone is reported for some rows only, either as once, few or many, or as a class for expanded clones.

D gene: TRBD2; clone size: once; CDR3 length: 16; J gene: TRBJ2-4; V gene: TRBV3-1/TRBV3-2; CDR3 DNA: TGTGCCAGCAGCCCAACCGGACTAGCGGGAGGATACATTCAGTACTTC; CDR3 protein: CASSPTGLAGGYIQYF
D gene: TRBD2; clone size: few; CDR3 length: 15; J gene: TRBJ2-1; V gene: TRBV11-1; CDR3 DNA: TGTGCCAGCAGCTCTACTAGCGGGACGCACAATGAGCAGTTCTTC; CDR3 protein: CASSSTSGTHNEQFF
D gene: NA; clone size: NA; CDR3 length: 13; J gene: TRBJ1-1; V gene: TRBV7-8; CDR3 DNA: TGTGCCAGCAGCACCCGACTATTGAGAGAAGCTTTCTTT; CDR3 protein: CASSTRLLREAFF
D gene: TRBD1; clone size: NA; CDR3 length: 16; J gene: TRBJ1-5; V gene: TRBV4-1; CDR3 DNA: TGCGCCAGCAGCCAAGTCTTGACAGGGACCAATCAGCCCCAGCATTTT; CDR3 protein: CASSQVLTGTNQPQHF
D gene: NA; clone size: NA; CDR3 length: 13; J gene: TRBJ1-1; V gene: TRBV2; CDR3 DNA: TGTGCCAGCAGTGGGGAGATGAACACTGAAGCTTTCTTT; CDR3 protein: CASSGEMNTEAFF
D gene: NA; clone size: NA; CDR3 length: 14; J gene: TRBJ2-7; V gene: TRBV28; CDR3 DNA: TGTGCCAGCAGTTTCCCAGGGTGGGCTTACGAGCAGTACTTC; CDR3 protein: CASSFPGWAYEQYF
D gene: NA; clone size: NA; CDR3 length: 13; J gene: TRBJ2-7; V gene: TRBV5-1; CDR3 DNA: TGCGCCAGCAGCTACACCACAGGTTACGAGCAGTACTTC; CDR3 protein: CASSYTTGYEQYF
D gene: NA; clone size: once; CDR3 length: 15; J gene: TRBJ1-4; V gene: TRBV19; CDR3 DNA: TGTGCCAGTATCCCTCTCAGGTACCAGAGTGAAAAACTGTTTTTT; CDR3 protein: CASIPLRYQSEKLFF
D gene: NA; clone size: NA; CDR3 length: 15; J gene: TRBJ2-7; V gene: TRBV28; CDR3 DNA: TGTGCCAGCTCCTTCCAGGGGAGAGAAAACTACGAGCAGTACTTC; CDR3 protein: CASSFQGRENYEQYF
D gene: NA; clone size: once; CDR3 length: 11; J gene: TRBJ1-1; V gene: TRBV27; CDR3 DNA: TGTGCCAGCAGAGGAGGTACTGAAGCTTTCTTT; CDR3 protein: CASRGGTEAFF
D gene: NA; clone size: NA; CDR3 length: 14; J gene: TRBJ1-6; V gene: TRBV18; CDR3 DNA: TGTGCCAGCTCATTTGGGCCGGGAGATTCACCCCTCCACTTT; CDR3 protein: CASSFGPGDSPLHF
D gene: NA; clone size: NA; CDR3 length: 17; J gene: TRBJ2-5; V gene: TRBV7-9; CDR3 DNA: TGTGCCAGCAGCCGTGGCTTGACGCCGGGTTTCCAAGAGACCCAGTACTTC; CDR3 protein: CASSRGLTPGFQETQYF
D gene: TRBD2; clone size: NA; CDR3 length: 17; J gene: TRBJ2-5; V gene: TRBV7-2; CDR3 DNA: TGTGCCAGCAGCTCAAAGGGACTAGCGGGACCCCAGGAGACCCAGTACTTC; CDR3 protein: CASSSKGLAGPQETQYF
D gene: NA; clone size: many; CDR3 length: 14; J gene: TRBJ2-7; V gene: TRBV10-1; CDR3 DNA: TGCGCCAGCAGGGGGAACAGGGTCCCCTACGAGCAGTACTTC; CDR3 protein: CASRGNRVPYEQYF
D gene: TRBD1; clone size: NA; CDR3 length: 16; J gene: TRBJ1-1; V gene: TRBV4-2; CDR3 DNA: TGTGCCAGCAGCCCAGTTTGGGGGACAGGGTACACTGAAGCTTTCTTT; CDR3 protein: CASSPVWGTGYTEAFF
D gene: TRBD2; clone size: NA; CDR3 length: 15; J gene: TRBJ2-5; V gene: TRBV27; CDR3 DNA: TGTGCCAGCAGTGAGACTAGCGGATACCAAGAGACCCAGTACTTC; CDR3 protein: CASSETSGYQETQYF
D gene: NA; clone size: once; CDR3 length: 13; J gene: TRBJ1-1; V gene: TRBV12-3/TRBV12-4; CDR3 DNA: TGTGCCAGCAGACTTAGGGGGGGCGGTGAAGCTTTCTTT; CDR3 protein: CASRLRGGGEAFF
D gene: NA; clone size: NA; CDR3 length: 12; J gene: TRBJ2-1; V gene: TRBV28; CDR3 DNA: TGTGCCAGCAGCACCGGAGGGGATGAGCAGTTCTTC; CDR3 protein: CASSTGGDEQFF
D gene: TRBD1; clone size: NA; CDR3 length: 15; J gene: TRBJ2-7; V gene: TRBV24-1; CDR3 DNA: TGTGCCACCAGTGATCCCGGGACAGGGGTTGACGAGCAGTACTTC; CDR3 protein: CATSDPGTGVDEQYF
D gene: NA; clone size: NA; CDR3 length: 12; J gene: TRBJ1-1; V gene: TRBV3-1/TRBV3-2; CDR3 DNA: TGTGCCAGCAGCCAAGGATACAGGGAGGCTTTCTTT; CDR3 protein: CASSQGYREAFF
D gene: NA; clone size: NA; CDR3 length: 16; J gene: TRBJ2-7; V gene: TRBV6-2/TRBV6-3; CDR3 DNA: TGTGCCAGCAGTTACTCTAGAACGGGAACGACCTACGAGCAGTACTTC; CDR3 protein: CASSYSRTGTTYEQYF
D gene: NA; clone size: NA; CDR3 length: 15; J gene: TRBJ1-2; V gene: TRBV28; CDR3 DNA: TGTGCCAGCAGTTTATCCGCCCCGGGGGGCTATGGCTACACCTTC; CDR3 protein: CASSLSAPGGYGYTF
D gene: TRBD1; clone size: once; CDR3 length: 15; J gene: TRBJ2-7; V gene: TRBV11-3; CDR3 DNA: TGTGCCAGCAGCTTAGATCAGGACAGGAGCTACGAGCAGTACTTC; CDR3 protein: CASSLDQDRSYEQYF
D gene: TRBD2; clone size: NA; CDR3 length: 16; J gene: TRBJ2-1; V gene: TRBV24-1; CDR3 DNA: TGTGCCACCAGTGATTCGGGACTAGCGGGAGCCGATGAGCAGTTCTTC; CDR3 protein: CATSDSGLAGADEQFF
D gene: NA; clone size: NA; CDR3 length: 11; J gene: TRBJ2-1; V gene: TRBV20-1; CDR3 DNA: TGCAGTGCTCCTATTGCGCTTGAGCAGTTCTTC; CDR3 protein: CSAPIALEQFF
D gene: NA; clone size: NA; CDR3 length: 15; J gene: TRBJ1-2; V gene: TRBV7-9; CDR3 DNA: TGTGCCAGCAGTTTCGGGGGTAGGGAGGACTATGGCTACACCTTC; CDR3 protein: CASSFGGREDYGYTF
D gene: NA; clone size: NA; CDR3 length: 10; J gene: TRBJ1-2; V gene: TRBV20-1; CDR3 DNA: TGCAGTGCTAATACATATGGCTACACCTTC; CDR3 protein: CSANTYGYTF
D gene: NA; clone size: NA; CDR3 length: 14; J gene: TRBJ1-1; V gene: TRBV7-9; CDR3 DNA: TGTGCCAGCAGCAAAAATCTCGTCGACAGGCAAGCTTTCTTT; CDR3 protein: CASSKNLVDRQAFF
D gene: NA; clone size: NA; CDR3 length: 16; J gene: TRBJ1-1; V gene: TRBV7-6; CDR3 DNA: TGTGCCAGCAGCCCCGCGGGGGGCGCGGCGGGGACTGAAGCTTTCTTT; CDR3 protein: CASSPAGGAAGTEAFF
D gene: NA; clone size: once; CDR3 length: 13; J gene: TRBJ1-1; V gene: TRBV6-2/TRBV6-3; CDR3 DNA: TGTGCCAGCAGTGTGGTGAGAAGCACTGAAGCTTTCTTT; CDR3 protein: CASSVVRSTEAFF
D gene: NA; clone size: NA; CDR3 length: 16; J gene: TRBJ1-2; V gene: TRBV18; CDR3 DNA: TGTGCCAGCTCACCCTCGGGACATCAAGGGGAAAGTGGCTACACCTTC; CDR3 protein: CASSPSGHQGESGYTF
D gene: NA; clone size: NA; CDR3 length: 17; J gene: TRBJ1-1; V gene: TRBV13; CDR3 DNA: TGTGCCAGCAGCTTAGGGGCCGTGGTGATTGAAAACACTGAAGCTTTCTTT; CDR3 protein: CASSLGAVVIENTEAFF
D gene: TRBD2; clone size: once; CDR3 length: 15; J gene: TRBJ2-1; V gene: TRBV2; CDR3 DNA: TGTGCCAGCAGTTTAGCGGGAGGTGGTTTGAATGAGCAGTTCTTC; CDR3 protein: CASSLAGGGLNEQFF
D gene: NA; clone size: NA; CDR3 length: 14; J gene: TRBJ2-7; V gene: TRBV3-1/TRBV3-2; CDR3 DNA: TGTGCCAGCAGCCAGAGGGGGAAGGCTGGCGAGCAGTACTTC; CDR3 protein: CASSQRGKAGEQYF
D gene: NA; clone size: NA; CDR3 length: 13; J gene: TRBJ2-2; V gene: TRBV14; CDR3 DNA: TGTGCCAGCAGCCCGCGGGGTTCCGGGGAGCTGTTTTTT; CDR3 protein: CASSPRGSGELFF
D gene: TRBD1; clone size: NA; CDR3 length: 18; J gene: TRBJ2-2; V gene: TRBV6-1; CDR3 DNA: TGTGCCAGCAGTGAACCTCAAAAAGGGACAGTCAACACCGGGGAGCTGTTTTTT; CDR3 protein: CASSEPQKGTVNTGELFF
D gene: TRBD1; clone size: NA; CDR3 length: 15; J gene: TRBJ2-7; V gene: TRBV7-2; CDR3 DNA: TGTGCCAGCAGCTTGCCAGCGGGACAGGGTTTGGAGCAGTACTTC; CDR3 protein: CASSLPAGQGLEQYF
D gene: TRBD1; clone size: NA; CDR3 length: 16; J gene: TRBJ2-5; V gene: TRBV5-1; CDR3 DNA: TGCGCCAGCAGCTTGAGGGGACAGGGTCTAGGAGAGACCCAGTACTTC; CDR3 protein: CASSLRGQGLGETQYF
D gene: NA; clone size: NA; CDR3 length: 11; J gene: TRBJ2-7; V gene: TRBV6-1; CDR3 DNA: TGTGCCAGCAGGGAAGACTCAAAGCAGTACTTC; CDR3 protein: CASREDSKQYF
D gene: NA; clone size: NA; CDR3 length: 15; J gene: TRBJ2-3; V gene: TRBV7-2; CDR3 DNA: TGTGCCAGCAGCTCCCCACTCTCTAGCACAGATACGCAGTATTTT; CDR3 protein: CASSSPLSSTDTQYF
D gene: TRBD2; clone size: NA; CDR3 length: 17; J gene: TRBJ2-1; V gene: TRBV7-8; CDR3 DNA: TGTGCCAGCAGCTTAGACCGTATAGCGGGAGGAAACAATGAGCAGTTCTTC; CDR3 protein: CASSLDRIAGGNNEQFF
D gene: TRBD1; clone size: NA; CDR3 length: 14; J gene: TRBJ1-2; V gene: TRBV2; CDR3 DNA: TGTGCCAGCAGTCAGGACAGGACCTTCTATGGCTACACCTTC; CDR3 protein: CASSQDRTFYGYTF
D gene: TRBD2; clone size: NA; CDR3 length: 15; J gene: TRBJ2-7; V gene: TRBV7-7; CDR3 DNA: TGTGCTAGCAGCTTAAGCCTAGCGGGATTCCACGAGCAGTACTTC; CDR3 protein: CASSLSLAGFHEQYF
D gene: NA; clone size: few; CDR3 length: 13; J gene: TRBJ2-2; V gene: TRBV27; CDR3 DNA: TGTGCCAGCAGTCCAGTTAACACCGGGGAGCTGTTTTTT; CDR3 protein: CASSPVNTGELFF
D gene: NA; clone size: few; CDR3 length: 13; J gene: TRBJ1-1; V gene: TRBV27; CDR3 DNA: TGTGCCAGCAGAGTACTCGGGAACACTGAAGCTTTCTTT; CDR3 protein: CASRVLGNTEAFF
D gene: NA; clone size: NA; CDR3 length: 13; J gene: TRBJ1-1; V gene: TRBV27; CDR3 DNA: TGTGCCAGCAGTTTCGGAGGTAGCACTGAAGCTTTCTTT; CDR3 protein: CASSFGGSTEAFF
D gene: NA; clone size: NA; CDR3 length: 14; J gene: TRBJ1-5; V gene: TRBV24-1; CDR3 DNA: TGTGCCACCAGTTCGTTCCGAGACAATCAGCCCCAGCATTTT; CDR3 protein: CATSSFRDNQPQHF
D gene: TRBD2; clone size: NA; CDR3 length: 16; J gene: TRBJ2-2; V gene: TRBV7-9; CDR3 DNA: TGTGCCAGCACCACACCTAGCGGCGCGAACACCGGGGAGCTGTTTTTT; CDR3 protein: CASTTPSGANTGELFF
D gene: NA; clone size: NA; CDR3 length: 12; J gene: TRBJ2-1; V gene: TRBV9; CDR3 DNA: TGTGCCAGCAGCGTCAATTACAATGAGCAGTTCTTC; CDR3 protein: CASSVNYNEQFF
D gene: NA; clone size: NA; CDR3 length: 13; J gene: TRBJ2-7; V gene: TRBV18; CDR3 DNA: TGTGCCAGCTCACCACCCAGCTCCTACGAGCAGTACTTC; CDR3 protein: CASSPPSSYEQYF
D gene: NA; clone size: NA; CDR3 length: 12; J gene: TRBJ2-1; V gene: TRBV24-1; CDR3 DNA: TGTGCCACCAGTGAGGGTCGGGATGAGCAGTTCTTC; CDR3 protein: CATSEGRDEQFF
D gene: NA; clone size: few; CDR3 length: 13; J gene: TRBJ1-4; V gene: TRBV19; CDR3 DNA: TGTGCCAGTAGTATCCCGCAGGGAGAAAAACTGTTTTTT; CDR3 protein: CASSIPQGEKLFF
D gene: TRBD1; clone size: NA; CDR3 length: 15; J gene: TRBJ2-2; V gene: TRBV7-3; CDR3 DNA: TGTGCCAGCAGCCGAACAGGGGGCCTTACCGGGGAGCTGTTTTTT; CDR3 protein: CASSRTGGLTGELFF